The T cell receptor (beta chain) described here comes from a study of shared clonotypes between healthy human individuals. The table came from immunoSEQ multiplex PCR; TCRdb's copy has only in-frame clones and leaves some out. The sample has hundreds of thousands of clones; around four fifths are singletons. There are 15 residues in the CDR3. Trimming left V 0 bases short and J 0 bases short, with 8 bases between. CDR1 and CDR2 from the germline V gene are SEHNR and FQNEAQ (reference sequence). The sample taken for sequencing was memory CD4+ T cells sorted from blood. The subset: CD45RA-negative fraction. The receptor's source is a woman aged 25 to 39 in good health. This chain links TRBV7-9 with TRBJ2-5; D is unclear. The CDR3 region is CASSLAAAYQETQYF. The CDR3 DNA follows: TGTGCCAGCAGCTTAGCGGCCGCATACCAAGAGACCCAGTACTTC.